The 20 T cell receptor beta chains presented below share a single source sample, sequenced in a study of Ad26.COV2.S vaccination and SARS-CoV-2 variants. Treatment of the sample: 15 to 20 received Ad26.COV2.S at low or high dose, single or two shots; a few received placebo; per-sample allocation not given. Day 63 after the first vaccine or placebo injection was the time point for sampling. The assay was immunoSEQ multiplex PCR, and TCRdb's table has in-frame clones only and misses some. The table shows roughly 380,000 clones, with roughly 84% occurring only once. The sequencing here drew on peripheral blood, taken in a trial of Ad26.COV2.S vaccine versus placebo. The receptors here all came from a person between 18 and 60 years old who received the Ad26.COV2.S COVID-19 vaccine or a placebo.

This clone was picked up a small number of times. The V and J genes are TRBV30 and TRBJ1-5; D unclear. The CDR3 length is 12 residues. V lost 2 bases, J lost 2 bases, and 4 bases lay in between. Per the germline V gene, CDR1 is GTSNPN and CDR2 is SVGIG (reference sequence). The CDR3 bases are TGTGCCTGGAGTAAAGGCAATCAGCCCCAGCATTTT. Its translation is CAWSKGNQPQHF.

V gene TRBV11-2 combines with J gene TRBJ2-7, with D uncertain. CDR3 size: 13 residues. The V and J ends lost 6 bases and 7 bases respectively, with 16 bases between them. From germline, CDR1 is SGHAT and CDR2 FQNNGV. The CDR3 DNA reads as TGTGCCAGCAGTCTAGATAAATACTTTGAGCAGTACTTC. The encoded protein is CASSLDKYFEQYF.

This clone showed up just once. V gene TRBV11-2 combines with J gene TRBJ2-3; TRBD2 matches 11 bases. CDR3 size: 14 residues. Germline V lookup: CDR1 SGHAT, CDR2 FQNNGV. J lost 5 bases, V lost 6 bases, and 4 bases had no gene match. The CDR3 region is CASSSGGGRDTQYF. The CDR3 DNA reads TGTGCCAGCAGTAGCGGGGGGGGGAGAGATACGCAGTATTTT.

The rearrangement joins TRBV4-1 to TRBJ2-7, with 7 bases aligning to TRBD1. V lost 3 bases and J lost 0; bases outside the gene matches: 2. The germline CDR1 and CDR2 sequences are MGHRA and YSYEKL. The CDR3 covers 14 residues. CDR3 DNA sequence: TGCGCCAGCAGCCATGGGACAGTCTCCTACGAGCAGTACTTC. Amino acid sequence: CASSHGTVSYEQYF.

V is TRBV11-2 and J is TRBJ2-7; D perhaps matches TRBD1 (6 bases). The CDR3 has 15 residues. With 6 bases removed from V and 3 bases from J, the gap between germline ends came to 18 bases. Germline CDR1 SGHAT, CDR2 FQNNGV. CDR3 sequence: CASSSTIGQIYEQYF. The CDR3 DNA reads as TGTGCCAGCAGTTCTACTATCGGACAGATCTACGAGCAGTACTTC.

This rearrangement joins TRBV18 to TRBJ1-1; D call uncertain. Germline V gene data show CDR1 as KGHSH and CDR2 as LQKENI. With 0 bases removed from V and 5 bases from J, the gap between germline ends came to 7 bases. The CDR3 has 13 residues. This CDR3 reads CASSPPSGTEAFF. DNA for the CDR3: TGTGCCAGCTCACCACCGTCGGGGACTGAAGCTTTCTTT.

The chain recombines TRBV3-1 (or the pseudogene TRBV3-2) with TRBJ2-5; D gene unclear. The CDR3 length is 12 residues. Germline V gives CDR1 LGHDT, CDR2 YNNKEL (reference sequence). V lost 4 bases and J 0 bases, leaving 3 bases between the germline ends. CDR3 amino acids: CASSLDQETQYF. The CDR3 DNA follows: TGTGCCAGCAGCCTTGACCAAGAGACCCAGTACTTC.

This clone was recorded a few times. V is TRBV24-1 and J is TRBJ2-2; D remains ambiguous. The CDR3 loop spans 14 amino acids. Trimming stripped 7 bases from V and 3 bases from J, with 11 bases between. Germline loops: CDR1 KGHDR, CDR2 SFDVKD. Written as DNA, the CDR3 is TGTGCCACCAGGGGTTTCTTTTACACCGGGGAGCTGTTTTTT. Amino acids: CATRGFFYTGELFF.

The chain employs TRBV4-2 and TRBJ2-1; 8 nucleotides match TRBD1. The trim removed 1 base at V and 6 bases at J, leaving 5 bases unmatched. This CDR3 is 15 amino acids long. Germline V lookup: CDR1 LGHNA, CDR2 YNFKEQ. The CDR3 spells CASSQVTGGSNEQFF. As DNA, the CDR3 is TGTGCCAGCAGCCAAGTCACAGGGGGTTCCAATGAGCAGTTCTTC.

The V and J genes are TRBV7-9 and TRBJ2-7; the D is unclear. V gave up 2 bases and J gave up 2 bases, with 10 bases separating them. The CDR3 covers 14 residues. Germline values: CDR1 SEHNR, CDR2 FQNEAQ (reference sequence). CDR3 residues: CASSLSPRAYEQYF. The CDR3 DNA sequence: TGTGCCAGCAGCTTAAGCCCAAGGGCCTACGAGCAGTACTTC. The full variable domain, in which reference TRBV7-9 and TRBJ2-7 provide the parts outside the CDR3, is DTGVSQNPRHKITKRGQNVTFRCDPISEHNRLYWYRQTLGQGPEFLTYFQNEAQLEKSRLLSDRFSAERPKGSFSTLEIQRTEQGDSAMYLCASSLSPRAYEQYFGPGTRLTVT.

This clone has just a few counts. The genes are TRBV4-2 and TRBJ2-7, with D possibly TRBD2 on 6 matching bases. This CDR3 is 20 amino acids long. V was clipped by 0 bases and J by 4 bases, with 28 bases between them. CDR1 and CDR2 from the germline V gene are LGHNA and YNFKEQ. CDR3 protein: CASSQDEMGRIGLPAYEQYF. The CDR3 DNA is TGTGCCAGCAGCCAAGATGAAATGGGGCGAATTGGACTACCAGCTTACGAGCAGTACTTC.

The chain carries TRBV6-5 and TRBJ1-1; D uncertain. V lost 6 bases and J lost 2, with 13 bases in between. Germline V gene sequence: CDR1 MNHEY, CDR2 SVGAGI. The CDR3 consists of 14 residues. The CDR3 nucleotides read TGTGCCAGCAGGGTCGCACGGGTTAACACTGAAGCTTTCTTT. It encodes CASRVARVNTEAFF.

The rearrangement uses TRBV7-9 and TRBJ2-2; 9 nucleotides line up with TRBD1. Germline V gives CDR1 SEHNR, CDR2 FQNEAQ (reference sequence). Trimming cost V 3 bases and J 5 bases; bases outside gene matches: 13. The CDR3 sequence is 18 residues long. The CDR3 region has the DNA TGTGCCAGCAGCTTGGGGACAGGGTCCAGGCTGAAAACCGGGGAGCTGTTTTTT. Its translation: CASSLGTGSRLKTGELFF.

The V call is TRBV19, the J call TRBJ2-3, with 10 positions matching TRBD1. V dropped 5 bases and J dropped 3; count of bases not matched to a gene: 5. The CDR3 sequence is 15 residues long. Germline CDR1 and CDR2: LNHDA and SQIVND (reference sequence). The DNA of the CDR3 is TGTGCCAGTAGTCTATGGACAGGGGGAACAGATACGCAGTATTTT. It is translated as CASSLWTGGTDTQYF.

CDR3 sequence (DNA): TGTGCCAGCAACTGGGGTAGTACCGGGGAGCTGTTTTTT. Amino acids: CASNWGSTGELFF. The chain couples TRBV25-1 to TRBJ2-2, with D unclear. The ends were cut back, 7 bases at V and 5 bases at J, with 11 bases in the middle. Germline CDR1 is MGHDK and CDR2 is SYGVNS. The length of the CDR3 is 13 residues.

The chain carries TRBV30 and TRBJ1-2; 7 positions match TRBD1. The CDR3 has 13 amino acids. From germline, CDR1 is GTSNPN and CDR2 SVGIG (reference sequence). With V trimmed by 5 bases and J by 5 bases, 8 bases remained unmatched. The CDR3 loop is CAWGTADRYGYTF. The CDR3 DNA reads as TGTGCCTGGGGGACAGCCGACCGGTATGGCTACACCTTC.

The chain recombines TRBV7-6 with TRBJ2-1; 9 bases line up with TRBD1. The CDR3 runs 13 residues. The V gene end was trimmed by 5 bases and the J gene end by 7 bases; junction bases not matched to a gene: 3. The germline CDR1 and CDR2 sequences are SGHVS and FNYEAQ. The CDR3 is CASSLGTGNEQFF. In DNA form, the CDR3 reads TGTGCCAGCAGCCTCGGGACAGGGAATGAGCAGTTCTTC.

CDR3 sequence reads: CASKNLGNTEAFF. In DNA form, the CDR3 reads TGTGCCAGCAAAAACCTAGGGAACACTGAAGCTTTCTTT. The chain couples TRBV6-5 to TRBJ1-1; no clear D gene. Trimming cost V 7 bases and J 1 base, with 10 bases left between them. Germline V gene data show CDR1 as MNHEY and CDR2 as SVGAGI. The CDR3 has 13 residues.

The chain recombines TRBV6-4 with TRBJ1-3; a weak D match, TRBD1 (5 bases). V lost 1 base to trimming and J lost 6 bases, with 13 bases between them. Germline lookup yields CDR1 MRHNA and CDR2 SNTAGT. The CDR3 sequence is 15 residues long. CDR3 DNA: TGTGCCAGCAGTGACTGGGCAGGGAAGGTAAACACCATATATTTT. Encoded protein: CASSDWAGKVNTIYF.

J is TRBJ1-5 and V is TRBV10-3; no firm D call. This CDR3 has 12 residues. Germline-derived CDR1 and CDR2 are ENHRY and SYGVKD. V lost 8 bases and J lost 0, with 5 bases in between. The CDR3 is CAIGSSNQPQHF. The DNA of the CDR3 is TGTGCCATCGGAAGTAGCAATCAGCCCCAGCATTTT.